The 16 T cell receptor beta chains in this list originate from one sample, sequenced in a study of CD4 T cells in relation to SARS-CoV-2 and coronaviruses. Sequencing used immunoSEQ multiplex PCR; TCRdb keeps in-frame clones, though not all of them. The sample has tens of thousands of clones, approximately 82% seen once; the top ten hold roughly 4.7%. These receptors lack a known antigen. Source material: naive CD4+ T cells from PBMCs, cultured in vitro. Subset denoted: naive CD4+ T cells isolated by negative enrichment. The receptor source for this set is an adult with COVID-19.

This CDR3 is CASSPQGASEAFF. The CDR3 DNA sequence: TGTGCCAGCAGCCCTCAGGGGGCGAGTGAAGCTTTCTTT. The chain carries TRBV11-3 and TRBJ1-1; 8 bases line up with TRBD1. The CDR3 spans 13 residues. The V gene's germline CDR1 is SGHNT and CDR2 YENEEA. V lost 5 bases, J lost 7 bases, and 6 bases stayed unmatched.

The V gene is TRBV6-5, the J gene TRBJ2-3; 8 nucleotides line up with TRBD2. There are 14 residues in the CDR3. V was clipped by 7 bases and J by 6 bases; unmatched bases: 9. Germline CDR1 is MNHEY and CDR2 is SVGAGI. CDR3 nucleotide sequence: TGTGCCAGCACCAGCGGGAGTTCGATTGATACGCAGTATTTT. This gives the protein CASTSGSSIDTQYF.

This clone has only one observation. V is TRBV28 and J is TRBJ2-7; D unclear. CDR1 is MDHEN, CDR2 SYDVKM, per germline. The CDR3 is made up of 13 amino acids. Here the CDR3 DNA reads TGTGGAGTAGAAGATGGCACAAACTACGAGCAGTACTTC. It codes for CGVEDGTNYEQYF.

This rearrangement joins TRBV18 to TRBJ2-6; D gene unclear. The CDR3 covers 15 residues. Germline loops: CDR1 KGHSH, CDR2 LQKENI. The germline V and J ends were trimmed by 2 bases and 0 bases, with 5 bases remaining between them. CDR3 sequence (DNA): TGTGCCAGCTCACCAGCGATCTCTGGGGCCAACGTCCTGACTTTC. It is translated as CASSPAISGANVLTF.

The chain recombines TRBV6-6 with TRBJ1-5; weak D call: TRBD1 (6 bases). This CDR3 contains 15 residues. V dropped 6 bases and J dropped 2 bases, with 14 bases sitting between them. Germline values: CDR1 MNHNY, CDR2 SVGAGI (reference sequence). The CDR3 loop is CASRLRGLRNQPQHF. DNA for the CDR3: TGTGCCAGCAGACTTCGGGGGCTCCGCAATCAGCCCCAGCATTTT.

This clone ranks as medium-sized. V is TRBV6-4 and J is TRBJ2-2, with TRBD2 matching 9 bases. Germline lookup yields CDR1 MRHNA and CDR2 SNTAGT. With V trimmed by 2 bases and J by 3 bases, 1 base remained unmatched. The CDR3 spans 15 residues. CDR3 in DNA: TGTGCCAGCAGTGACGGCGGGAGGGACACCGGGGAGCTGTTTTTT. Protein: CASSDGGRDTGELFF.

In DNA, the CDR3 is TGCGCCAGCCCCAGGGGACTAGCGGTAACCTACAATGAGCAGTTCTTC. The encoded protein is CASPRGLAVTYNEQFF. The genes are TRBV10-1 and TRBJ2-1; 11 bases fit TRBD2. Germline CDR1 reads WNHNN; CDR2 reads SYGVQD (reference sequence). The CDR3 has 16 amino acids. Unmatched junction bases numbered 8, after V lost 8 bases and J lost 2 bases.

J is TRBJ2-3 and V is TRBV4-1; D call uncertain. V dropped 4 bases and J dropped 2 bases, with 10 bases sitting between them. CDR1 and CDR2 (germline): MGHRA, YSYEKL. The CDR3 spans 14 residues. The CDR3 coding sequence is TGCGCCAGCAGCCCTTACTCATCCACAGATACGCAGTATTTT. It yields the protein CASSPYSSTDTQYF.

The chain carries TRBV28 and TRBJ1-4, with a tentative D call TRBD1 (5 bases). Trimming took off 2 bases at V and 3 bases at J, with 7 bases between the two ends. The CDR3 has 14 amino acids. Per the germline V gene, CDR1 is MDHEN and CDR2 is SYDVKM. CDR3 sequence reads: CASSLQGSNEKLFF. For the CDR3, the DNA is TGTGCCAGCAGTTTACAGGGTTCTAATGAAAAACTGTTTTTT.

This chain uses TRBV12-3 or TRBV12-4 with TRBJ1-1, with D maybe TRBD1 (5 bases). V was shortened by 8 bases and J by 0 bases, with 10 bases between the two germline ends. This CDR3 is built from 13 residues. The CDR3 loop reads CASARGMNTEAFF. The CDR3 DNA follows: TGTGCCAGCGCCCGGGGGATGAACACTGAAGCTTTCTTT.

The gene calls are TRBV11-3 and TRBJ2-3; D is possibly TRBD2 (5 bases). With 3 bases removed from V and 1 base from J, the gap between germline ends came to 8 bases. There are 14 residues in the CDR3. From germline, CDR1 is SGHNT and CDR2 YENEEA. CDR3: CASSFSRGTDTQYF. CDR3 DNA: TGTGCCAGCAGCTTCTCGAGGGGCACAGATACGCAGTATTTT. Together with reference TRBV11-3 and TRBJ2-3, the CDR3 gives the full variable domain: EAGVVQSPRYKIIEKKQPVAFWCNPISGHNTLYWYLQNLGQGPELLIRYENEEAVDDSQLPKDRFSAERLKGVDSTLKIQPAELGDSAVYLCASSFSRGTDTQYFGPGTRLTVL.

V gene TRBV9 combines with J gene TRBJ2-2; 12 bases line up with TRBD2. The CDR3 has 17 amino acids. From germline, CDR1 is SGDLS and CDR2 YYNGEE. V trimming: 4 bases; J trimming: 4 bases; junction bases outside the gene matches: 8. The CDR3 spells CASSSSSGRALTGELFF. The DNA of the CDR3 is TGTGCCAGCAGCTCCTCTAGCGGGAGGGCCCTCACCGGGGAGCTGTTTTTT.

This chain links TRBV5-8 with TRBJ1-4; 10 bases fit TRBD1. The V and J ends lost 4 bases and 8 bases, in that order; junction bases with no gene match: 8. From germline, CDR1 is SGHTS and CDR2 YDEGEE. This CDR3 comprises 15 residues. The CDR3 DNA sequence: TGTGCCAGCAGCGGGGGACAGGGGCCAGGGGAAAAACTGTTTTTT. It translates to CASSGGQGPGEKLFF. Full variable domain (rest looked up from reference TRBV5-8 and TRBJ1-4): EAGVTQSPTHLIKTRGQQATLRCSPISGHTSVYWYQQALGLGLQFLLWYDEGEERNRGNFPPRFSGRQFPNYSSELNVNALELEDSALYLCASSGGQGPGEKLFFGSGTQLSVL.

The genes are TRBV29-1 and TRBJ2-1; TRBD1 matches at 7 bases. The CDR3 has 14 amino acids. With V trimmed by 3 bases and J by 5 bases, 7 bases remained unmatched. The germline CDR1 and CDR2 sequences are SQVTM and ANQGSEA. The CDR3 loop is CSVETGRSNNEQFF. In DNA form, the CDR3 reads TGCAGCGTTGAGACAGGGAGATCGAACAATGAGCAGTTCTTC.

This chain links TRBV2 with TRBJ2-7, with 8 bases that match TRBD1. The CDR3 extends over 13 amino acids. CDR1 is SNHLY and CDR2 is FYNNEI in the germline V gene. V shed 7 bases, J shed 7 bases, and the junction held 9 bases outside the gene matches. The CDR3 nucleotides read TGTGCCAGCATATGGACAGGGACGGGAGAGCAGTACTTC. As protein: CASIWTGTGEQYF.

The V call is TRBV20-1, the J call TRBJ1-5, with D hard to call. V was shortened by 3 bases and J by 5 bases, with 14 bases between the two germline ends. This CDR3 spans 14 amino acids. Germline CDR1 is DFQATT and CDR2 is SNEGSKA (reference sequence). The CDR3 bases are TGCAGTGCTAGTATCATCGGTGTGGATCAGCCCCAGCATTTT. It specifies CSASIIGVDQPQHF.